The 25 T cell receptor beta chains given below trace back to one sample, sequenced in a study of T cells in Graves' hyperthyroidism and ophthalmopathy. The investigators amplified TCR beta CDR3 regions from RNA transcripts. First-round RT-PCR with HTBI primers amplified the TCR CDR3 region. TCRdb re-called the multiplex PCR reads with MiXCR, one entry per CDR3 protein. The sample lists approximately 400,000 distinct CDR3 sequences, over 11% seen once, with approximately 9.9% in the top ten. Source material: blood. These receptors originate from an older woman with Graves' hyperthyroidism.

This clonotype was counted at least ten times. Here the CDR3 reads CATGTYYEQYF. In DNA, the CDR3 is TGTGCCACGGGGACATACTACGAGCAGTACTTC. The chain combines TRBV7-9 with TRBJ2-7; D might be TRBD1 (6 bases). Looked up from germline, CDR1 is SEHNR and CDR2 is FQNEAQ (reference sequence). V was cut by 10 bases and J by 3 bases, with 10 bases left in between. The CDR3 is made up of 11 amino acids.

This clonotype was seen at least ten times. The chain uses TRBV11-3 and TRBJ2-1, with 9 bases identical to TRBD2. Per germline, CDR1 SGHNT and CDR2 YENEEA. The CDR3 is 16 amino acids. V lost 4 bases to trimming and J lost 4 bases; unmatched junction nucleotides: 8. This CDR3 reads CASSSTSGVGYNEQFF. In nucleotides, the CDR3 is TGTGCCAGCAGCTCGACTAGCGGAGTTGGGTACAATGAGCAGTTCTTC. Based on the CDR3 plus reference TRBV11-3 and TRBJ2-1, the full variable domain is EAGVVQSPRYKIIEKKQPVAFWCNPISGHNTLYWYLQNLGQGPELLIRYENEEAVDDSQLPKDRFSAERLKGVDSTLKIQPAELGDSAVYLCASSSTSGVGYNEQFFGPGTRLTVL.

At least ten counts were recorded for this clonotype. This chain uses TRBV20-1 with TRBJ1-4; 7 bases align to TRBD1. This CDR3 has 12 amino acids. Germline V gene lookup returns CDR1 DFQATT and CDR2 SNEGSKA (reference sequence). V lost 4 bases and J lost 8; bases outside the gene matches: 4. CDR3 bases: TGCAGTGCTAAACAGGGGACGGAAAAACTGTTTTTT. It codes for CSAKQGTEKLFF.

This clonotype was detected a few times. The chain employs TRBV29-1 and TRBJ2-3, with 12 nucleotides matching TRBD2. The CDR3 runs to 14 residues. From germline, CDR1 is SQVTM and CDR2 ANQGSEA. After removal of 7 bases from V and 6 bases from J, the junction contained 8 bases not matched to a gene. The CDR3 DNA follows: TGCAGCGCCCAACAGACTAGCGGGAGTGATACGCAGTATTTT. This gives the protein CSAQQTSGSDTQYF.

The rearrangement joins TRBV24-1 to TRBJ2-3; TRBD2 matches 8 bases. This CDR3 spans 15 amino acids. Germline assignment: CDR1 KGHDR and CDR2 SFDVKD. The V segment lost 11 bases and the J segment 9 bases; nucleotides outside the gene matches: 18. The CDR3 reads CAIRPGLGAPDTQYF. The CDR3 DNA is TGTGCCATCCGACCGGGACTAGGGGCCCCGGACACGCAGTATTTT.

The table lists this clonotype with many counts. The rearrangement links TRBV20-1 to TRBJ2-2; the D gene is possibly TRBD2 (6 bases). CDR3 length: 15 amino acids. Trimming stripped 3 bases from V and 1 base from J, with 12 bases between. Germline CDR1 DFQATT, CDR2 SNEGSKA (reference sequence). The CDR3: CSARALALNTGELFF. The CDR3 DNA follows: TGCAGTGCTAGGGCTCTAGCGTTGAACACCGGGGAGCTGTTTTTT.

This clonotype was found many times. The chain employs TRBV27 and TRBJ2-2; a possible D gene is TRBD2 (5 bases). The CDR3 runs 15 residues. CDR1 is MNHEY, CDR2 SMNVEV, per germline (reference sequence). V was pared by 6 bases and J by 0 bases, with 11 bases between. CDR3 DNA: TGTGCCAGCAGCTTAAGCGGAGCGAACACCGGGGAGCTGTTTTTT. It codes for CASSLSGANTGELFF.

This clonotype was detected many times. V and J are TRBV20-1 and TRBJ1-4, with 7 positions matching TRBD1. The CDR3 contains 14 residues. The germline V gene encodes CDR1 DFQATT and CDR2 SNEGSKA (reference sequence). Unmatched junction bases numbered 7, after V lost 1 base and J lost 8 bases. The CDR3 protein is CSARAGDSTEKLFF. The CDR3 DNA follows: TGCAGTGCTAGAGCGGGGGACAGTACAGAAAAACTGTTTTTT.

In this sample, this clonotype turned up many times. The V and J genes are TRBV20-1 and TRBJ2-3; 9 bases align to TRBD2. The CDR3 contains 15 residues. CDR1 is DFQATT, CDR2 SNEGSKA, per germline (reference sequence). J was trimmed by 3 bases and V by 6 bases; bases with no gene match: 10. CDR3 amino acids: CSARRKGLATDTQYF. The CDR3 coding sequence is TGCAGTGCCCGCCGTAAAGGACTAGCGACAGATACGCAGTATTTT.

This chain uses TRBV11-1 with TRBJ2-2; D tentatively fits TRBD1 or TRBD2 (5 bases each). Germline V gene data show CDR1 as SGHAT and CDR2 as FQDESV (reference sequence). The CDR3 covers 16 residues. Trimming shortened V by 1 base and J by 4 bases, and 13 bases separated the two germline ends. This CDR3 reads CASSLDMVGATGELFF. The CDR3, as DNA: TGTGCCAGCAGCTTAGACATGGTCGGGGCCACCGGGGAGCTGTTTTTT.

This clonotype was seen repeatedly, ten times or more. V usage is TRBV10-3 and J usage is TRBJ1-2; D gene unclear. The germline gives CDR1 ENHRY, CDR2 SYGVKD. The length of the CDR3 is 13 residues. V shed 2 bases and J shed 4 bases, with 8 bases lying between them. CDR3 coding DNA: TGTGCCATCAGTGAGGTGGATGTCTATGGCTACACCTTC. Protein: CAISEVDVYGYTF.

This clonotype was seen only a few times. The gene calls are TRBV27 and TRBJ2-3; D remains ambiguous. With 9 bases removed from V and 4 bases from J, the gap between germline ends came to 17 bases. The CDR3 runs 14 residues. Germline loops: CDR1 MNHEY, CDR2 SMNVEV (reference sequence). In nucleotides, the CDR3 is TGTGCCAGTAAGACGGGCGTTCAAGCAGATACGCAGTATTTT. This codes for CASKTGVQADTQYF.

This clonotype was found many times. The chain couples TRBV12-3 or TRBV12-4 to TRBJ2-5; D gene unclear. There are 12 residues in the CDR3. V lost 6 bases to trimming and J lost 5 bases, with 10 bases between them. CDR3 DNA sequence: TGTGCCAGCAGCCCCTCTGGGGAGACCCAGTACTTC. Its translation is CASSPSGETQYF.

This clonotype was picked up many times. V usage is TRBV5-1 and J usage is TRBJ2-7; D not certain. V was trimmed by 4 bases and J by 5 bases, leaving 13 bases between them. CDR3 length equals 13 residues. CDR1 SGHRS and CDR2 YFSETQ come from the germline V gene. The CDR3 nucleotides read TGCGCCAGCAGCCCCCCGACCAGGCACGAGCAGTACTTC. This encodes CASSPPTRHEQYF. The entire variable domain, with the rest obtained from reference TRBV5-1 and TRBJ2-7, is as follows: KAGVTQTPRYLIKTRGQQVTLSCSPISGHRSVSWYQQTPGQGLQFLFEYFSETQRNKGNFPGRFSGRQFSNSRSEMNVSTLELGDSALYLCASSPPTRHEQYFGPGTRLTVT.

The J gene is TRBJ2-2, the V gene TRBV20-1, with TRBD2 identical over 8 bases. Per the germline V gene, CDR1 is DFQATT and CDR2 is SNEGSKA (reference sequence). V gave up 3 bases and J gave up 4 bases; unmatched junction bases: 7. The CDR3 is 15 residues long. The CDR3 coding sequence is TGCAGTGCTAGTTCGGGAGGGCGTGGCACCGGGGAGCTGTTTTTT. As protein: CSASSGGRGTGELFF.

This clonotype has a handful of counts. The chain joins TRBV7-3 to TRBJ2-1; TRBD2 aligns across 9 bases. CDR1 and CDR2 from the germline V gene are SGHTA and FQGTGA. This CDR3 has 15 residues. J was trimmed by 3 bases and V by 5 bases; bases with no gene match: 5. The CDR3 protein is CASSPSSGNYNEQFF. The CDR3 nucleotides read TGTGCCAGCAGCCCGTCTAGCGGGAACTACAATGAGCAGTTCTTC.

At least ten counts were recorded for this clonotype. The chain recombines TRBV5-1 with TRBJ2-3, with 8 bases matching TRBD2. This CDR3 is built from 15 residues. Germline V CDR1 and CDR2: SGHRS, YFSETQ. The ends lost 0 bases at V and 5 bases at J; junction bases unmatched: 5. The CDR3: CASSLEGLAGDTQYF. The DNA for the CDR3 is TGCGCCAGCAGCTTGGAGGGGCTAGCGGGAGATACGCAGTATTTT.

This clonotype was seen many times. V and J are TRBV11-3 and TRBJ2-7, with a tentative D call TRBD1 (5 bases). This CDR3 spans 13 amino acids. V was pared by 2 bases and J by 3 bases, with 8 bases between. Germline CDR1 reads SGHNT; CDR2 reads YENEEA. CDR3 residues: CASSLRGIYEQYF. CDR3 sequence (DNA): TGTGCCAGCAGCTTAAGGGGAATCTACGAGCAGTACTTC.

V gene TRBV12-5 combines with J gene TRBJ2-7, with D perhaps matching TRBD1 (6 bases). This CDR3 contains 15 residues. Germline assignment: CDR1 LGHNT and CDR2 FRNRAP. Trimming shortened V by 1 base and J by 3 bases, and 13 bases separated the two germline ends. The CDR3 sequence is CASGLGQVADYEQYF. The CDR3 DNA sequence: TGTGCTAGTGGTTTGGGACAGGTAGCTGACTACGAGCAGTACTTC.

This clonotype was observed at least ten times. The rearrangement joins TRBV9 to TRBJ1-6, with 7 bases aligning to TRBD1. The CDR3 covers 14 residues. Germline V CDR1 and CDR2: SGDLS, YYNGEE. With 4 bases clipped from V and 7 bases from J, the junction kept 5 bases outside the gene matches. The CDR3 nucleotides are TGTGCCAGCAGCATAAGGGGGCAGAATTCACCCCTCCACTTT. This codes for CASSIRGQNSPLHF.

The sample holds many counts of this clonotype. The genes are TRBV12-3 or TRBV12-4 and TRBJ2-7, with D perhaps TRBD1 or TRBD2 (6 bases each). The germline V and J ends were trimmed by 7 bases and 3 bases, with 22 bases remaining between them. This CDR3 is built from 16 residues. The CDR3: CASTPEGGMNLYEQYF. The CDR3 coding sequence is TGTGCCAGCACCCCAGAGGGGGGAATGAACCTCTACGAGCAGTACTTC.

The table lists this clonotype with many counts. V usage is TRBV11-3 and J usage is TRBJ1-1; no firm D call. V shed 1 base and J shed 1 base, with 7 bases lying between them. Germline-derived CDR1 and CDR2 are SGHNT and YENEEA. The CDR3 spans 14 residues. CDR3 DNA sequence: TGTGCCAGCAGCTTAGTTGGGGAGAACACTGAAGCTTTCTTT. Amino acid sequence: CASSLVGENTEAFF.

This clonotype was seen repeatedly, ten times or more. V and J are TRBV2 and TRBJ1-1, with D maybe TRBD1 (5 bases). CDR1 and CDR2 from the germline V gene are SNHLY and FYNNEI. There are 13 residues in the CDR3. The V gene lost 8 bases and the J gene lost 11 bases, with 21 bases spanning the gap. CDR3 sequence reads: CASGGDRTSRAFF. The DNA of the CDR3 is TGTGCCAGCGGTGGGGACCGAACTTCCCGGGCTTTCTTT. Supplemented by reference TRBV2 and TRBJ1-1, the full variable domain reads EPEVTQTPSHQVTQMGQEVILRCVPISNHLYFYWYRQILGQKVEFLVSFYNNEISEKSEIFDDQFSVERPDGSNFTLKIRSTKLEDSAMYFCASGGDRTSRAFFGQGTRLTVV.

The table lists this clonotype with many counts. V usage is TRBV18 and J usage is TRBJ1-5; 8 positions match TRBD1. V shed 2 bases, J shed 5 bases, and the junction held 5 bases outside the gene matches. The germline gives CDR1 KGHSH, CDR2 LQKENI. The CDR3 spans 15 residues. The DNA for the CDR3 is TGTGCCAGCTCACCAGCAGACAGGGGAGATCAGCCCCAGCATTTT. As protein: CASSPADRGDQPQHF.

The genes are TRBV27 and TRBJ2-7, with D possibly being TRBD1 or TRBD2 (5 bases each). This CDR3 spans 15 amino acids. CDR1 and CDR2 from the germline V gene are MNHEY and SMNVEV (reference sequence). The V gene lost 0 bases and the J gene lost 1 base, with 10 bases spanning the gap. The CDR3 DNA sequence: TGTGCCAGCAGTTTATCGCGAGGGGCATCCTACGAGCAGTACTTC. Translation: CASSLSRGASYEQYF.